This T cell receptor (beta chain) is drawn from a study of blood T cell repertoires in COVID-19. The table came from immunoSEQ multiplex PCR; TCRdb's copy has only in-frame clones and leaves some out. The table has some 99,000 clones, 84% seen once. The V end lost 7 bases, the J end lost 6 bases, and 10 bases lay between the germline ends. The CDR3 consists of 13 residues. V gene TRBV12-3 or TRBV12-4 combines with J gene TRBJ1-6; D gene ambiguous. This clonotype was obtained from a woman between 50 and 59 years old with acute or convalescent COVID-19. Material: peripheral blood. Here the CDR3 reads CASTGELNSPLHF. CDR3 bases: TGTGCCAGCACCGGGGAGCTTAATTCACCCCTCCACTTT.